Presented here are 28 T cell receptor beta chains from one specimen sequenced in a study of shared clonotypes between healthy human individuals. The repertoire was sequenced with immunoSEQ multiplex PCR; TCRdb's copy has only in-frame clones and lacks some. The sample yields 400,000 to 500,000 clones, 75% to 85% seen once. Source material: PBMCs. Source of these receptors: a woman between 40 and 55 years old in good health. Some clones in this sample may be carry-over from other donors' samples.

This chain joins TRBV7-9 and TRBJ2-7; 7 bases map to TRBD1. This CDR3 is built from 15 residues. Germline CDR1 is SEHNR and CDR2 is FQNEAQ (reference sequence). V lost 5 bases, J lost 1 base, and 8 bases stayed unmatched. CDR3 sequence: CASSAVETGSYEQYF. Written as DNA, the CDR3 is TGTGCCAGCAGCGCGGTAGAGACAGGGTCCTACGAGCAGTACTTC.

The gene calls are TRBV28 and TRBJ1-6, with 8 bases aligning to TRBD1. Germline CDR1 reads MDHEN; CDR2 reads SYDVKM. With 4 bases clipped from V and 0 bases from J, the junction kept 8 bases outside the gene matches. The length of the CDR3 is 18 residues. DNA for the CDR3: TGTGCCAGCAGTTCCCCACGGACAGGGATCTCCTATAATTCACCCCTCCACTTT. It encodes CASSSPRTGISYNSPLHF.

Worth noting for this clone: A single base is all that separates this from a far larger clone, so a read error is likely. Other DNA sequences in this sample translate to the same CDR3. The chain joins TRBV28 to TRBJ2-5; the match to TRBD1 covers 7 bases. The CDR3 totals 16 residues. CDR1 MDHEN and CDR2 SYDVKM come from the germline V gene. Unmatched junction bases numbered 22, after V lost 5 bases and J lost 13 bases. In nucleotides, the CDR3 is TGTGCCAGCAGTCTACGCCAGCGCCGGGACAGCTTCCGGGTGTACTTC. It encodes CASSLRQRRDSFRVYF.

CDR3 sequence (DNA): TGTGCCTGGAGTGTAAGGGGGATCAGAGAAAAACTGTTTTTT. Its protein product is CAWSVRGIREKLFF. J is TRBJ1-4 and V is TRBV30; D might be TRBD1 (6 bases). Germline loops: CDR1 GTSNPN, CDR2 SVGIG (reference sequence). The CDR3 length is 14 residues. Trimming removed 0 bases from V and 8 bases from J, with 13 bases in between.

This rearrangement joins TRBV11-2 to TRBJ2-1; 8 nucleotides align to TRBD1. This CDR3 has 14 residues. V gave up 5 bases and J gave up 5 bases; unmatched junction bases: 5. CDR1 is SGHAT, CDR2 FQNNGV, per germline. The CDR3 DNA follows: TGTGCCAGCAGCGTAAACAGGGGGGACAATGAGCAGTTCTTC. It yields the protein CASSVNRGDNEQFF.

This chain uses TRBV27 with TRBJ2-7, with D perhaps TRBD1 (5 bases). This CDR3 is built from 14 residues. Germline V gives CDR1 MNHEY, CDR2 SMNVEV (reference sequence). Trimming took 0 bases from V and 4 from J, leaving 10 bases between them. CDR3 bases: TGTGCCAGCAGTTTATCTTTAGGGGTGTACGAGCAGTACTTC. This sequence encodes CASSLSLGVYEQYF.

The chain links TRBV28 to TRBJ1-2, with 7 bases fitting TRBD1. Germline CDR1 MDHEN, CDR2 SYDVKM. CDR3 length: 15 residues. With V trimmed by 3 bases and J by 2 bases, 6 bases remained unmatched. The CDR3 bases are TGTGCCAGCAGTTTCGCCAGGGGGGGAAACTATGGCTACACCTTC. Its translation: CASSFARGGNYGYTF.

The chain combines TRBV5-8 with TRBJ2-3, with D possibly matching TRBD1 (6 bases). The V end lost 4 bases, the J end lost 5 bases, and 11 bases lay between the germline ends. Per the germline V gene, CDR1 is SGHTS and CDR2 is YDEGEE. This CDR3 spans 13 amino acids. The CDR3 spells CASSLIGGDTQYF. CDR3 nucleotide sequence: TGTGCCAGCAGCCTCATAGGGGGAGATACGCAGTATTTT.

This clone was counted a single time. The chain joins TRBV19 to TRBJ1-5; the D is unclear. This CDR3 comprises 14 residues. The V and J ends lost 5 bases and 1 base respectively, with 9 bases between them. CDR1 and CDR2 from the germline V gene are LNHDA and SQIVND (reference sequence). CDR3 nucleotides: TGTGCCAGTAGTCCTCTAGGGAGCAATCAGCCCCAGCATTTT. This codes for CASSPLGSNQPQHF.

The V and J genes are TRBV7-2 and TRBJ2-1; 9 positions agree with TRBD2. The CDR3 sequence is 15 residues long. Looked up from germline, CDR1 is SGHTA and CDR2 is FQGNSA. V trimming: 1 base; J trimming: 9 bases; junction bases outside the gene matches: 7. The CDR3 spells CASSLGSGRNSEQFF. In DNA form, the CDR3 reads TGTGCCAGCAGCTTAGGTAGCGGGAGAAATAGTGAGCAGTTCTTC.

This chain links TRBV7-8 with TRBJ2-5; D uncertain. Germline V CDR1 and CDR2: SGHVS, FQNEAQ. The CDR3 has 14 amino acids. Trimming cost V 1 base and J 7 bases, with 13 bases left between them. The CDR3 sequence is CASSLDLPPRTQYF. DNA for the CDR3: TGTGCCAGCAGCTTAGATCTCCCGCCGAGGACCCAGTACTTC. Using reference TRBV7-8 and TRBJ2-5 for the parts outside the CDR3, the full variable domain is GAGVSQSPRYKVAKRGQDVALRCDPISGHVSLFWYQQALGQGPEFLTYFQNEAQLDKSGLPSDRFFAERPEGSVSTLKIQRTQQEDSAVYLCASSLDLPPRTQYFGPGTRLLVL.

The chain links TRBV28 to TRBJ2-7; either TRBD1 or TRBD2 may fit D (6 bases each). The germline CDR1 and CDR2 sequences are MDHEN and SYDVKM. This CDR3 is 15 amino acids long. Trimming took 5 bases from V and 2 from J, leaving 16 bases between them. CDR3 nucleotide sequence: TGTGCCAGCAGTCCGTACGGGGGCGGAACCTACGAGCAGTACTTC. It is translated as CASSPYGGGTYEQYF.

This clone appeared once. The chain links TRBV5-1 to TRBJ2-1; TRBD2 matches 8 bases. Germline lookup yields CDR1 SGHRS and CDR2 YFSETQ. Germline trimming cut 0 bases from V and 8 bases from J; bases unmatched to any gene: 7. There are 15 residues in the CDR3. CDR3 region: CASSLEAGGIDEQFF. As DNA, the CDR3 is TGCGCCAGCAGCTTGGAGGCGGGAGGTATCGATGAGCAGTTCTTC.

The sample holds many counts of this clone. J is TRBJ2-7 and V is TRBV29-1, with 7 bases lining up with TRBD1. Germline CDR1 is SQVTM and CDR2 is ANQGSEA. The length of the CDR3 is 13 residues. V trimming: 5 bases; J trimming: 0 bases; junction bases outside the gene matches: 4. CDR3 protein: CSVRGQSSYEQYF. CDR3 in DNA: TGCAGCGTTCGGGGACAGTCCTCCTACGAGCAGTACTTC.

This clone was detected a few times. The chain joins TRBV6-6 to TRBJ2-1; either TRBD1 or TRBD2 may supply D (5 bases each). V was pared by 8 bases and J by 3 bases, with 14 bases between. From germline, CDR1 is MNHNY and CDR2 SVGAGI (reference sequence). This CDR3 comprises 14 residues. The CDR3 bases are TGTGCCAGCCTGGGGGTGTTAGGCTACAATGAGCAGTTCTTC. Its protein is CASLGVLGYNEQFF.

Here the CDR3 reads CASSAPRAGVGNEQFF. In DNA, the CDR3 is TGCGCCAGCAGCGCTCCCCGGGCGGGAGTAGGAAATGAGCAGTTCTTC. The rearrangement joins TRBV5-1 to TRBJ2-1, with 7 bases matching TRBD2. CDR1 is SGHRS, CDR2 YFSETQ, per germline. The CDR3 covers 16 residues. V gave up 4 bases and J gave up 7 bases; unmatched junction bases: 14.

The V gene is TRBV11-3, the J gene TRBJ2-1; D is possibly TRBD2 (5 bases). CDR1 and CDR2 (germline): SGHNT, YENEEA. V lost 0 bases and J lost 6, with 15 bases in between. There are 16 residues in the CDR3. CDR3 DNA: TGTGCCAGCAGCTTAGAACGGGATGCTACCCCCAATGAGCAGTTCTTC. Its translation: CASSLERDATPNEQFF.

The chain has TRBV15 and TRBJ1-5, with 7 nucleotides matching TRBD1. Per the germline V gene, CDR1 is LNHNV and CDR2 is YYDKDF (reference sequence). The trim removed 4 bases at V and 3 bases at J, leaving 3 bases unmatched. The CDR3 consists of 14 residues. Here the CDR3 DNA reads TGTGCCACCAGCACGACAGGGAACAATCAGCCCCAGCATTTT. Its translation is CATSTTGNNQPQHF.

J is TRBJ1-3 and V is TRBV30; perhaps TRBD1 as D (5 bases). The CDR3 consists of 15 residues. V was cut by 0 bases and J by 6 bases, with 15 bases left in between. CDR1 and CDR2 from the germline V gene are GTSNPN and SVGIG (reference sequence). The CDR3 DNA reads TGTGCCTGGAGTGTGGGCAGGGAAGTAGAAAACACCATATATTTT. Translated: CAWSVGREVENTIYF. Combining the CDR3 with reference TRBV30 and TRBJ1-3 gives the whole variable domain SQTIHQWPATLVQPVGSPLSLECTVEGTSNPNLYWYRQAAGRGLQLLFYSVGIGQISSEVPQNLSASRPQDRQFILSSKKLLLSDSGFYLCAWSVGREVENTIYFGEGSWLTVV.

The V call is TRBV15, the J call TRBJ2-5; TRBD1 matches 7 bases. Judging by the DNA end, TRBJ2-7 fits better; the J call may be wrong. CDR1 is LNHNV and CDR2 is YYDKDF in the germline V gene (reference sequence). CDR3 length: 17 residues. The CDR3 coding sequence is TGTGCCACCAGGACCGGGACAGAAGTAAAAGTCTCCTACGAGCAGTACTTC. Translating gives CATRTGTEVKVSYEQYF.

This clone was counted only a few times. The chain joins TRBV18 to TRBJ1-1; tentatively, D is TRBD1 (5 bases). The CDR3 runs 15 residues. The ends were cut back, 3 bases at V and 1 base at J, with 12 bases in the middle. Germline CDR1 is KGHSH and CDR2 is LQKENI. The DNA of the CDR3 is TGTGCCAGCTCACCCATGTCAGGGAAGAACACTGAAGCTTTCTTT. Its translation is CASSPMSGKNTEAFF.

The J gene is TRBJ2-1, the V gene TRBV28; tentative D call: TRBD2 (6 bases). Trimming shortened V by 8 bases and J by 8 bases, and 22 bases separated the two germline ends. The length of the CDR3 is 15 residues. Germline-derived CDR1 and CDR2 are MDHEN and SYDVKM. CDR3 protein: CASSGLLAPRDEQFF. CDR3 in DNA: TGTGCCAGCTCCGGGTTGCTAGCGCCGAGGGATGAGCAGTTCTTC.

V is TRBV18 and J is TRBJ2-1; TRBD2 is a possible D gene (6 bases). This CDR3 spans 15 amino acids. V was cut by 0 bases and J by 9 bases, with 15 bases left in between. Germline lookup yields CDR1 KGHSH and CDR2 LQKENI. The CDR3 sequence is CASSPPTSSAVEQFF. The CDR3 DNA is TGTGCCAGCTCACCACCAACCTCTAGCGCCGTTGAGCAGTTCTTC. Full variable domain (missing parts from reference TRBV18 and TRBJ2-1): NAGVMQNPRHLVRRRGQEARLRCSPMKGHSHVYWYRQLPEEGLKFMVYLQKENIIDESGMPKERFSAEFPKEGPSILRIQQVVRGDSAAYFCASSPPTSSAVEQFFGPGTRLTVL.

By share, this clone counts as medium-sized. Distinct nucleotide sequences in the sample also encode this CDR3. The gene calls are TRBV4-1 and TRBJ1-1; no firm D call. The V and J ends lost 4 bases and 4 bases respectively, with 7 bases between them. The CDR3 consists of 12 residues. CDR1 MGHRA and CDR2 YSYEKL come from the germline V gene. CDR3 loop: CASSLPGTEAFF. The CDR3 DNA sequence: TGCGCCAGCAGCCTCCCCGGCACTGAAGCTTTCTTT.

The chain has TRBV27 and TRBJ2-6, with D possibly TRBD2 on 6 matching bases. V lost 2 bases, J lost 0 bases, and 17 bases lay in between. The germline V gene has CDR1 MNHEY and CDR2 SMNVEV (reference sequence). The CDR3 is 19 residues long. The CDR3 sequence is CASSLGRVGGNSGANVLTF. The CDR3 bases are TGTGCCAGCAGTTTAGGGAGAGTTGGGGGGAACTCTGGGGCCAACGTCCTGACTTTC.

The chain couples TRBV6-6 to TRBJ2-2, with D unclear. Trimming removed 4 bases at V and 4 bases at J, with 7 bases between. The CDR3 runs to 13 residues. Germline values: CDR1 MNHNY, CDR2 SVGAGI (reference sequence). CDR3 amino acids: CASSWESTGELFF. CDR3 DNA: TGTGCCAGCAGTTGGGAAAGCACCGGGGAGCTGTTTTTT.

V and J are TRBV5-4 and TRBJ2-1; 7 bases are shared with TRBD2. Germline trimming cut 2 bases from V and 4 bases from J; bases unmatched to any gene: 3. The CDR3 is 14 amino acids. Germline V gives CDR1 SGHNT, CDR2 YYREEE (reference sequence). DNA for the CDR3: TGTGCCAGCAGCTTACGGACTAGGTACAATGAGCAGTTCTTC. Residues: CASSLRTRYNEQFF.

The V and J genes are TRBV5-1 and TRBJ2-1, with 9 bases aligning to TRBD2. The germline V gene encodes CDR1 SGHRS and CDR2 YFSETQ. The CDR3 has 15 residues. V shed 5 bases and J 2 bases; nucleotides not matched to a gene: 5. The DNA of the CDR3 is TGCGCCAGCAGAGTAGCGGGAGTCGCCTACAATGAGCAGTTCTTC. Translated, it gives CASRVAGVAYNEQFF.